This T cell receptor (beta chain) derives from a study of blood T cells in healthy people across ages. Study-level background: Researchers report that template switching captured about one barcoded beta molecule per two T cells. The study, taken as a whole, reports: Higher diversity, along with more naive CD4+ cells, distinguished long-lived donors from aged donors.

A second PCR of roughly 7 to 11 cycles used a sample-barcoded 5' primer and a J-beta primer mix. Each of the cDNA molecules was tagged by a template-switch adaptor with 12 random nucleotides. From each sample, at least 2.5 million paired-end reads containing CDR3 were obtained. TCRdb recomputed calls from the 5' RACE reads with MiXCR, one row per CDR3 protein. The sample includes some 790,000 distinct CDR3 sequences, around 30% of them seen just once. The CDR3 covers 14 residues. Germline V lookup: CDR1 DFQATT, CDR2 SNEGSKA (reference sequence). With 6 bases clipped from V and 3 bases from J, the junction kept 8 bases outside the gene matches. This clonotype was detected only a few times. Its antigen remains unknown.

V and J are TRBV20-1 and TRBJ2-1; 7 bases align to TRBD2. The origin of this receptor is a woman of 80 years or more in good health. Sequencing was carried out using blood. In DNA, the CDR3 is TGCAGTGCAGCCGGGACTACCAACTACAATGAGCAGTTCTTC. Amino acid sequence: CSAAGTTNYNEQFF.